This record looks at one T cell receptor (beta chain) sequence and its context. TCRdb's copy holds only in-frame clones and misses some; the assay was immunoSEQ multiplex PCR. This sample has roughly 2.5 million clones; around 94% occur once, and the top ten carry roughly 0.13%. This record comes from a study of shared clonotypes between healthy human individuals. The CDR3 consists of 14 residues. V was trimmed by 9 bases and J by 2 bases, leaving 14 bases between them. Per germline, CDR1 MNHNS and CDR2 SASEGT. The chain combines TRBV6-1 with TRBJ2-1, with a tentative D call TRBD2 (6 bases). The source material was naive CD4+ T cells sorted from blood. This sample's subset: CD45RA+ positively selected. The receptor was derived from a man in his late teens or twenties in good health. CDR3 loop: CASVPGRTYNEQFF. As DNA, the CDR3 is TGTGCCAGTGTCCCAGGGAGGACCTACAATGAGCAGTTCTTC.